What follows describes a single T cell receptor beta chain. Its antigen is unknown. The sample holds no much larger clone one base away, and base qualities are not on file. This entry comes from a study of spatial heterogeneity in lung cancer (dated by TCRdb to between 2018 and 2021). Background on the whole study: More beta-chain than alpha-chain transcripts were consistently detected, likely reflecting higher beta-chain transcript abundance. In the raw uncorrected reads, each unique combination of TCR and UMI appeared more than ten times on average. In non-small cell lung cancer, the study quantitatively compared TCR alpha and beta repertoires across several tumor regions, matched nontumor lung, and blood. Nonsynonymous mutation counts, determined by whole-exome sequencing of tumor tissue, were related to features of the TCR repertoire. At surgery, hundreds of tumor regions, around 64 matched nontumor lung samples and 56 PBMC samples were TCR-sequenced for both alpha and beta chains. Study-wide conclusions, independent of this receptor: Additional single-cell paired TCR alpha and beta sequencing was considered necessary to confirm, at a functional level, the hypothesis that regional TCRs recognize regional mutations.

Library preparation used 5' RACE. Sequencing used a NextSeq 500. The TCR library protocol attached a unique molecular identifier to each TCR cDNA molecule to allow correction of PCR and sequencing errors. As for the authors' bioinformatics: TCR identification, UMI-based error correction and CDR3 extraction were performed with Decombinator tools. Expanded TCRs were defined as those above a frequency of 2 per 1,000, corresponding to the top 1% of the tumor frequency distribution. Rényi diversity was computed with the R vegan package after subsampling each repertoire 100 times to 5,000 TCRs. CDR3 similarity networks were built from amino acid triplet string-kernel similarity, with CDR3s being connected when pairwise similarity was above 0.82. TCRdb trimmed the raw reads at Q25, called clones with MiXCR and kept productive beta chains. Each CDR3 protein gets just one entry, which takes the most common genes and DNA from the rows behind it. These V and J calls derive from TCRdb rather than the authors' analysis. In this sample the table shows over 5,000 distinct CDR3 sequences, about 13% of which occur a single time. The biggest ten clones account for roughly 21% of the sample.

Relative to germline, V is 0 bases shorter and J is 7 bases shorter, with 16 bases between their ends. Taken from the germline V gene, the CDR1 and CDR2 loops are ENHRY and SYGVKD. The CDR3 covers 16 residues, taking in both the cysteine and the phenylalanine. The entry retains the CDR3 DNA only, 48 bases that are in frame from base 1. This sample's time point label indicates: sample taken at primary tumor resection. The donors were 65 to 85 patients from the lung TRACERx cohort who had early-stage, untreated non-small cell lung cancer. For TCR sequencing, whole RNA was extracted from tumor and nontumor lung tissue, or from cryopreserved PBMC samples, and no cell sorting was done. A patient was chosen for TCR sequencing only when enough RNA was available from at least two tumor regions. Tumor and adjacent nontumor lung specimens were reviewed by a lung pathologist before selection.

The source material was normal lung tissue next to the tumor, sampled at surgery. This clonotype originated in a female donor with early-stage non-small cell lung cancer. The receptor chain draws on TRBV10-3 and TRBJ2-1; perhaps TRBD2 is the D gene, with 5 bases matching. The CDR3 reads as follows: CAISESGDWITNEQFF. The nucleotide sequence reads TGTGCCATCAGTGAGTCGGGAGATTGGATTACAAATGAGCAGTTCTTC.